Each of the 12 T cell receptor beta chains below was sequenced from the same sample in a study of post-analysis software for immune sequencing data (dated by TCRdb to between 2014 and 2017). Findings and caveats that apply to the study as a whole: Roughly 5 TRBV segments, including TRBV5-6, TRBV5-1 and TRBV20-1, were significantly more frequent in patients than controls.

Libraries were prepared through PCR. Sequenced on an Illumina HiSeq 2500. To reduce PCR and sequencing biases, unique molecular identifiers were built into the TCR beta cDNA libraries. Starting from the raw public reads, TCRdb applied fastp trimming at Q25, assembled clones with MiXCR and retained in-frame beta chains. Each CDR3 protein gets just one entry, which takes the most common genes and DNA from the rows behind it. Recorded for this sample are some 260,000 distinct CDR3 sequences; 35% to 40% of them occurred a single time. Of the sample, 4% to 6% falls within the top ten clones. No cognate antigen is known for these TCRs. Sequenced material: blood. The source of these receptors is a girl aged 5-17 years with multiple sclerosis.

CDR3 region: CASKGGVQGNTEAFF. In DNA form, the CDR3 reads TGTGCCAGCAAAGGAGGGGTTCAGGGGAACACTGAAGCTTTCTTT. The chain links TRBV6-2 or TRBV6-3 to TRBJ1-1; D may be TRBD1 (5 bases). V was pared by 7 bases and J by 1 base, with 16 bases between. CDR3 length equals 15 residues. Germline loops: CDR1 MNHEY, CDR2 SVGEGT.

With respect to this clonotype: Since a much larger clone is just one base distant, this may be a read error. This chain uses TRBV12-3 or TRBV12-4 with TRBJ1-4; tentatively, D is TRBD1 (5 bases). The CDR3 is made up of 17 amino acids. DNA of the CDR3: TGTGCCAGCAGACGGGGGAGGGGAAGGAGAACTAATGAAAAACGGTTTTTT. Its protein is CASRRGRGRRTNEKRFF.

Ten or more counts support this clonotype. The chain combines TRBV6-6 with TRBJ1-2, with 8 nucleotides matching TRBD1. The CDR3 is made up of 15 amino acids. Germline lookup yields CDR1 MNHNY and CDR2 SVGAGI (reference sequence). V lost 3 bases to trimming and J lost 3 bases; unmatched junction nucleotides: 6. The CDR3 DNA follows: TGTGCCAGCAGTTATCCCCAGGGGGCCGACTATGGCTACACCTTC. Its protein product is CASSYPQGADYGYTF.

This clonotype was counted many times. The chain is built from TRBV20-1 and TRBJ2-3, with 8 bases identical to TRBD2. From germline, CDR1 is DFQATT and CDR2 SNEGSKA (reference sequence). The V segment lost 7 bases and the J segment 0 bases; nucleotides outside the gene matches: 3. This CDR3 is 13 amino acids long. The CDR3 reads CSVLAGSTDTQYF. In nucleotides, the CDR3 is TGCAGTGTGCTAGCGGGCAGCACAGATACGCAGTATTTT.

This chain connects TRBV20-1 to TRBJ2-1; D gene ambiguous. In germline, CDR1 is DFQATT, CDR2 SNEGSKA (reference sequence). V lost 3 bases to trimming and J lost 8 bases, with 5 bases between them. The CDR3 spans 10 residues. The CDR3 region is CSASDHEQFF. The CDR3 DNA reads TGCAGTGCTAGCGATCATGAGCAGTTCTTC.

V and J are TRBV5-6 and TRBJ1-5; 7 positions agree with TRBD1. Germline trimming cut 4 bases from V and 2 bases from J; bases unmatched to any gene: 9. Germline lookup yields CDR1 SGHDT and CDR2 YYEEEE. The CDR3 has 16 amino acids. The CDR3: CASSANAGQGNQPQHF. CDR3 bases: TGTGCCAGCAGCGCAAACGCCGGACAGGGCAATCAGCCCCAGCATTTT.

This chain joins TRBV7-9 and TRBJ2-3; no firm D call. Deletions cut 2 bases from V and 5 bases from J, with 5 bases between. The germline gives CDR1 SEHNR, CDR2 FQNEAQ (reference sequence). The CDR3 sequence is 12 residues long. The CDR3 sequence: CASSLYRDTQYF. CDR3 coding DNA: TGTGCCAGCAGCTTATATCGAGATACGCAGTATTTT.

CDR3 loop: CASSPLGQGARGYTF. CDR3 DNA sequence: TGTGCCAGCAGCCCTCTGGGACAGGGGGCCCGAGGCTACACCTTC. The chain has TRBV12-3 or TRBV12-4 and TRBJ1-2; 12 bases are shared with TRBD1. This CDR3 contains 15 residues. The junction had 10 bases not matched to a gene; V was cut back by 6 bases and J by 8 bases.

This clonotype was picked up many times. V gene TRBV5-1 combines with J gene TRBJ2-3; D may be TRBD2 (5 bases). CDR3 length equals 14 residues. Germline V CDR1 and CDR2: SGHRS, YFSETQ. Between the trimmed V and J ends, which lost 0 bases and 2 bases, there was a span of 7 bases. CDR3 loop: CASSLEGATDTQYF. CDR3 sequence (DNA): TGCGCCAGCAGCTTGGAGGGAGCCACAGATACGCAGTATTTT.

The CDR3 region has the DNA TGTGCCAGCAGCTTACTTGCTGAAGCTTTCTTT. Translation gives CASSLLAEAFF. The chain is built from TRBV7-2 and TRBJ1-1; D not certain. Trimming removed 2 bases from V and 6 bases from J, with 4 bases in between. Germline CDR1 reads SGHTA; CDR2 reads FQGNSA. The CDR3 consists of 11 residues.

The rearrangement uses TRBV20-1 and TRBJ2-3; D is uncertain. Germline-derived CDR1 and CDR2 are DFQATT and SNEGSKA (reference sequence). Trimming stripped 1 base from V and 2 bases from J, with 19 bases between. The CDR3 has 17 residues. For the CDR3, the DNA is TGCAGTGCTAGAGCGGGCCGGGTTTCCGCAACCACAGATACGCAGTATTTT. Its translation: CSARAGRVSATTDTQYF.

Note on this clonotype: A read error may explain this, as a much larger clone is one base away. V is TRBV7-9 and J is TRBJ2-7; D gene unclear. V shed 4 bases and J shed 3 bases, with 16 bases lying between them. The CDR3 runs 15 residues. Germline V CDR1 and CDR2: SEHNR, FQNEAQ (reference sequence). The CDR3 DNA reads as TGTGCCAGCAGCTCCACTTGGGGTTCGGGCTACGAGCAGTACTTC. Protein sequence: CASSSTWGSGYEQYF.